This T cell receptor beta chain stems from a study of cytomegalovirus exposure and HLA in healthy donors. Worth noting for this clone: Its antigen remains unidentified.

General study results and limits: Within a later analysis, the majority of CMV-associated TCR beta chains appeared HLA-restricted. Later work associated 16,951 TCR beta sequences with HLA alleles at 0.05 false discovery rate.

PCR involved 60 Vbeta and 13 Jbeta primers. Clones were sequenced by immunoSEQ multiplex PCR, and TCRdb holds only the in-frame ones, with some missing. The sample shows more than 150,000 clones, more than 60% of them seen only once. This receptor was identified in a woman between 45 and 65 years old in good health and CMV-seropositive. Material for sequencing was PBMCs.

CDR3 sequence (DNA): TGTGCCAGCGCTGTATGGCCCTCCCAGTACAATGAGCAGTTCTTC. This sequence encodes CASAVWPSQYNEQFF. The rearrangement joins TRBV2 to TRBJ2-1; D not resolved. CDR1 SNHLY and CDR2 FYNNEI come from the germline V gene. Trimming removed 8 bases from V and 4 bases from J, with 18 bases in between. This CDR3 contains 15 residues.